This TCR beta chain was identified during a study of memory CD4+ T cells and cytomegalovirus serostatus. Study results and caveats: CMV serostatus prediction reached median AUC about 0.95, or 0.9 with US-trained model.

Single viable CD3+CD4+CD8-CD45RO+ cells were sorted as the memory CD4+ T cells. After thawing, CD4+ T cells were positively selected. As for this clone: The antigen is undetermined.

In the authors' methods: After removing out-of-frame reads, 2 million to 2.5 million distinct TCRbeta sequences remained. Assay used: immunoSEQ multiplex PCR; TCRdb lists only in-frame clones, some missing. V and J calls and clone size are as listed in that table; D and trimming were resolved from the DNA. The sample has roughly 49,000 clones, roughly three quarters seen once. The length of the CDR3 is 14 residues. This sequence was found in an adult in good health and CMV-seronegative. The sequenced sample consisted of memory CD4+ T cells from blood. V gene TRBV1 combines with J gene TRBJ2-5; TRBD2, as called in the table, went unchecked against the DNA. TRBV1 is a pseudogene segment. This chain's CDR3 is CTSGERGAGETQYF. The CDR3 DNA reads as TGCACCAGCGGCGAGCGGGGGGCTGGGGAGACCCAGTACTTC.